A single T cell receptor (beta chain) is shown here with its context. No cognate antigen has been identified for it. No base-level quality is on record; no much larger clone is a single base apart. The donors were healthy, HIV-negative adults with no recently reported acute infections or vaccinations. Every donor was a Caucasian adult living in Nashville, Tennessee, USA. CD4+ T cells were enriched through magnetic negative selection, after which naive cells were positively selected on CD45RA and the remaining negative fraction served as the memory subset. Blood was obtained by leukapheresis, after which PBMCs were separated by Ficoll-Histopaque density gradient centrifugation and cryopreserved in liquid nitrogen vapor phase. Analytical flow cytometry was used to check the purity and quantity of each magnetically sorted T cell population. Each sorted fraction had its genomic DNA isolated and then quantified by UV absorbance on a Nanodrop 2000c.

V loses 4 bases, J loses 6 bases, and the germline ends lie 14 bases apart. From the cysteine up to the phenylalanine, the CDR3 has a length of 14 residues. The read is trimmed to its CDR3 DNA, 42 bases read in frame from base 1. CDR1 and CDR2 (SGHTA, FQGNSA) derive from the germline V gene. Using the deep immunoSEQ assay, multiplex PCR amplified TCR CDR3 regions from genomic DNA. For each cell subset, the extracted genomic DNA was distributed evenly across all wells of several immunoSEQ 96-well plates, and each plate served as one replicate. Each replicate PCR for sorted subsets received approximately 200 ng genomic DNA, equal to roughly 29,000 T cell genomes. Purified libraries were measured with a Qubit 3.0 fluorometer, size-checked on a Bioanalyzer 2100, and measured again with the KAPA Library Quantification kit. Every immunoSEQ 96-well plate was sequenced on a dedicated single-read 150-cycle Illumina NextSeq 550 flow cell. Turning to the authors' computational methods: The immunoSEQ output contained only junctional sequences without quality scores, so filtering could not match that applied to full-length reads. To assign V/J genes and CDR3, sequences were annotated against IMGT germline references using PyIR, a Python wrapper for IgBLAST v1.9. Reads with weak V/J assignments (E-value above 1e-6), missing CDR3, stop codons, out-of-frame junctions, or ambiguous translated residues were removed. V3J clonotypes were defined by identical inferred V gene, J gene, and CDR3 amino acid sequence. Percentage overlap between repertoires was computed as shared unique clonotypes divided by the size of the smaller repertoire. Richness of each repertoire was evaluated using RTK rarefaction, the Chao1 estimator, and Recon v2.1 estimates of unobserved clonotypes. Generation probabilities for all TCRbeta clonotypes obtained by the gDNA method from a handful of donors were computed using OLGA. This is the immuneACCESS table as TCRdb keeps it, with only in-frame sequences that have V and J called. A part of the clones is gone; compared with another copy, unresolved V genes explain less than half, and the rest is unexplained. V and J calls and clone size follow that table, whereas D and trimming were derived from the DNA. The sample records 600,000 to 700,000 clones, roughly 72% of which are singletons. Around 2% of the sample rests with the top ten.

The data were taken from a study of shared clonotypes between healthy human individuals (dated by TCRdb to 2020 to 2022). General notes on the study: The cohort comprised a couple of women and a few men aged 18 to 49 years. Each donor's leukapheresis produced roughly between about 0.8 and 10 billion PBMCs. For each donor, three plates each were used for CD4 naive and CD4 memory, two plates were used for CD8 naive, and one plate was used for CD8 memory. To increase sequencing depth and limit assay-specific biases, TCR repertoire library preparation and sequencing were carried out by different laboratories using diverse techniques. The study deeply sequenced blood TCR repertoires of about 5 healthy adults to estimate repertoire size and the extent of clonotype sharing between individuals.

Overall study results and their limits: Clonotypes shared by all four sorted-subset donors showed higher generation probabilities than non-shared clonotypes. Even with the large sequencing depth, rarefaction of the sorted-subset datasets indicated that sequencing was incomplete. Because the study included only a small number of donors, the genetic and exposure-history diversity represented was limited. Pairwise subsampling led to the expectation that sequencing depth would affect the degree of clonotype sharing among donors. Sampling was restricted to blood, and TCR repertoires in tissue are likely to differ from TCR repertoires in blood. Naive subsets generally had larger estimated clonotype richness than memory subsets. About 5% of naive CD4, 3.5% of naive CD8, approximately 2.2% of memory CD4, and about 0.4% of memory CD8 clonotypes were shared across several donors.

The rearranged segments are TRBV7-2 and TRBJ2-3; no D gene call is confident. This TCR derives from a woman between 25 and 40 years old in good health. Sequenced input: memory CD4+ T cells sorted from blood. What the cell subset or site label conveys for this sample: CD45RA-negative fraction. The CDR3 here reads CASSSPQRWDTQYF. The DNA is as follows: TGTGCCAGCAGCTCACCACAGAGGTGGGATACGCAGTATTTT. Reference TRBV7-2 and TRBJ2-3 genes cover what lies past the CDR3, so the full variable domain is GAGVSQSPSNKVTEKGKDVELRCDPISGHTALYWYRQSLGQGLEFLIYFQGNSAPDKSGLPSDRFSAERTGGSVSTLTIQRTQQEDSAVYLCASSSPQRWDTQYFGPGTRLTVL.